The entry below gives a single TCR beta chain sequence along with its context. Antigen specificity is unknown. This entry is derived from a study of T cells in Graves' hyperthyroidism and ophthalmopathy. The study's findings and limits: Ophthalmopathy got predicted by the model a median approximately 6 months before its onset.

Amplified regions were TCR beta CDR3 sequences from RNA transcripts. RT-PCR in the first round (using the HTBI primer set) targeted the TCR CDR3. A single record per CDR3 protein comes from TCRdb applying MiXCR to the multiplex PCR reads. The sample includes about 300,000 distinct CDR3 sequences, around a quarter seen only once; the top ten take around 30%. V shed 3 bases and J 12 bases; nucleotides not matched to a gene: 17. Germline loops: CDR1 DFQATT, CDR2 SNEGSKA (reference sequence). CDR3 length: 16 residues. Sequencing input: blood. This chain connects TRBV20-1 to TRBJ1-1; 12 bases are a match to TRBD1. The receptor was derived from a man aged 40-50 years with Graves' hyperthyroidism that later progressed to Graves' ophthalmopathy. Here the CDR3 reads CSASLQSGTGGPDTFF. For the CDR3, the DNA is TGCAGTGCTAGTCTACAATCCGGGACAGGGGGCCCGGACACTTTCTTT.